These 9 T cell receptor beta chains were all obtained from the same sample, sequenced in a study of preoperative IRX-2 immunotherapy in early breast cancer. Treatment defined: preoperative locoregional IRX-2 cytokine immunotherapy. Repertoires were generated with immunoSEQ multiplex PCR, while TCRdb's copy carries only in-frame clones and drops some. Seen here are more than 35,000 clones, 60% to 80% observed once, and the top ten hold approximately 1%. Sequenced material: tumor tissue, taken after IRX-2 immunotherapy. The receptor source for this set is a human donor with breast cancer.

The V gene is TRBV6-8, the J gene TRBJ2-3; the match to TRBD2 covers 7 bases. V gave up 6 bases and J gave up 1 base; unmatched junction bases: 4. There are 14 residues in the CDR3. Looked up from germline, CDR1 is MNHGY and CDR2 is SAAAGT. The CDR3 DNA follows: TGTGCCAGCAGGCCACGGGGGGGCACAGATACGCAGTATTTT. Translating it yields CASRPRGGTDTQYF.

This chain connects TRBV6-1 to TRBJ1-2; D remains unclear. CDR3 length: 14 amino acids. V dropped 1 base and J dropped 2 bases, with 8 bases sitting between them. Germline-derived CDR1 and CDR2 are MNHNS and SASEGT. CDR3 loop: CASSEGGGNYGYTF. CDR3 nucleotides: TGTGCCAGCAGTGAAGGAGGCGGAAACTATGGCTACACCTTC.

The J gene is TRBJ2-1, the V gene TRBV29-1; 10 bases align to TRBD2. The CDR3 runs 14 residues. V trimming: 4 bases; J trimming: 9 bases; junction bases outside the gene matches: 9. Germline V gives CDR1 SQVTM, CDR2 ANQGSEA. The CDR3 DNA sequence: TGCAGCGTTGGTGGCTCGAGCGGGAGGGGTGAGCAGTTCTTC. Its translation: CSVGGSSGRGEQFF.

This clone was observed once. The chain carries TRBV11-3 and TRBJ2-2; the D gene could be TRBD1 or TRBD2 (5 bases each). Germline CDR1 reads SGHNT; CDR2 reads YENEEA. This CDR3 spans 16 amino acids. Between the trimmed V and J ends, which lost 2 bases and 5 bases, there was a span of 15 bases. The CDR3: CASSLQRGANTGELFF. CDR3 in DNA: TGTGCCAGCAGCTTACAGAGGGGCGCAAATACCGGGGAGCTGTTTTTT.

The V and J genes are TRBV6-7 and TRBJ2-1; TRBD2 agrees at 9 bases. TRBV6-7 belongs to the ORF category, with a function that is uncertain. This CDR3 contains 15 residues. J was trimmed by 8 bases and V by 0 bases; bases with no gene match: 5. The CDR3 is CASSYSVSGGDEQFF. The CDR3, as DNA: TGTGCCAGCAGTTACTCGGTTAGCGGGGGCGATGAGCAGTTCTTC.

The chain couples TRBV19 to TRBJ1-4; D call uncertain. Trimming removed 5 bases from V and 8 bases from J, with 15 bases in between. Germline CDR1 LNHDA, CDR2 SQIVND (reference sequence). The CDR3 has 14 amino acids. CDR3 residues: CASSSDGIQEKLFF. DNA of the CDR3: TGTGCCAGTAGTTCGGACGGAATACAGGAAAAACTGTTTTTT.

The V call is TRBV11-3, the J call TRBJ2-3; D is possibly TRBD1 (5 bases). Germline CDR1 and CDR2: SGHNT and YENEEA. The length of the CDR3 is 15 residues. V was shortened by 0 bases and J by 2 bases, with 9 bases between the two germline ends. The CDR3 spells CASSLEGRVTDTQYF. The CDR3 DNA reads TGTGCCAGCAGCTTAGAGGGCAGGGTCACAGATACGCAGTATTTT.

This clone was observed a few times. This specimen includes other DNA sequences encoding the same CDR3. V usage is TRBV5-1 and J usage is TRBJ1-1, with TRBD1 as a possible D gene (5 bases). From germline, CDR1 is SGHRS and CDR2 YFSETQ. The CDR3 runs 14 residues. Trimming took 0 bases from V and 2 from J, leaving 8 bases between them. CDR3 DNA: TGCGCCAGCAGCTTGGCTGGGGGAAACACTGAAGCTTTCTTT. Translation gives CASSLAGGNTEAFF.

This chain joins TRBV18 and TRBJ1-6, with 12 bases matching TRBD1. CDR1 is KGHSH and CDR2 is LQKENI in the germline V gene. This CDR3 is 16 amino acids long. Trimming took 3 bases from V and 10 from J; bases not matched to a gene: 7. CDR3 region: CASSPYRDRGQSPLHF. The DNA for the CDR3 is TGTGCCAGCTCACCCTACCGGGACAGGGGGCAATCACCCCTCCACTTT.